This T cell receptor beta chain was identified in a study of blood T cell repertoires in COVID-19. At the level of the study: Spain, Italy and the United States supplied samples that represented acute and convalescent COVID-19.

Sequenced by immunoSEQ multiplex PCR; TCRdb stores in-frame clones only, minus some. The table records about 250,000 clones, around 86% of them present only once. Specimen: PBMCs or T cells enriched from blood (not recorded which). This receptor was identified in a man aged 40-50 years who had recovered from COVID-19.

The CDR3 protein is CASSLVPSSGRAWETQYF. The DNA of the CDR3 is TGTGCCAGCAGCTTAGTCCCCTCTAGCGGGAGGGCCTGGGAGACCCAGTACTTC. The chain recombines TRBV11-2 with TRBJ2-5; 12 nucleotides line up with TRBD2. V dropped 1 base and J dropped 5; count of bases not matched to a gene: 11. Germline V lookup: CDR1 SGHAT, CDR2 FQNNGV. This CDR3 has 18 residues. Full variable domain (rest looked up from reference TRBV11-2 and TRBJ2-5): EAGVAQSPRYKIIEKRQSVAFWCNPISGHATLYWYQQILGQGPKLLIQFQNNGVVDDSQLPKDRFSAERLKGVDSTLKIQPAKLEDSAVYLCASSLVPSSGRAWETQYFGPGTRLLVL.